These T cell receptor beta chains were read from a single sample in a study of blood T cell repertoires in COVID-19. Sequencing was performed with immunoSEQ multiplex PCR; in TCRdb, only in-frame clones are kept and a portion is missing. The repertoire includes about 240,000 clones, around 89% of them detected once, and roughly 3.7% sits in the top ten. The specimen sequenced was PBMCs or T cells enriched from blood (not recorded which). The receptors stem from a woman younger than 45 who had recovered from COVID-19. Each CDR3 is given with its conserved first and last residue. A D gene is named only where the DNA matches it firmly. Size values are once, few and many counts, or a class for expanded clones, and some rows have none.

D	J	V	size	CDR3	DNA
TRBD1	TRBJ2-7	TRBV19	NA	CASSPRGRGSPYEQYF	TGTGCCAGTAGTCCCCGGGGCAGGGGGAGTCCCTACGAGCAGTACTTC
NA	TRBJ2-7	TRBV15	NA	CATSREYGRSSYEQYF	TGTGCCACCAGCAGAGAGTACGGAAGGAGCTCCTACGAGCAGTACTTC
NA	TRBJ2-1	TRBV4-3	NA	CASSQEGASIYNEQFF	TGCGCCAGCAGCCAAGAAGGGGCTTCAATCTACAATGAGCAGTTCTTC
NA	TRBJ1-1	TRBV7-9	NA	CASSRWGESNTEAFF	TGTGCCAGCAGCCGGTGGGGGGAATCGAACACTGAAGCTTTCTTT
NA	TRBJ1-2	TRBV6-2/TRBV6-3	NA	CASSYASYGYTF	TGTGCCAGCAGTTACGCTAGCTATGGCTACACCTTC
TRBD2	TRBJ2-1	TRBV18	NA	CASSPGTSANNEQFF	TGTGCCAGCTCTCCTGGGACTAGCGCTAACAATGAGCAGTTCTTC
NA	TRBJ1-1	TRBV28	NA	CASSPIYQGWVFRTEAFF	TGTGCCAGCAGTCCCATATACCAGGGTTGGGTCTTTCGCACTGAAGCTTTCTTT
NA	TRBJ2-6	TRBV29-1	NA	CSGEVGTPDSGANVLTF	TGCAGCGGTGAGGTTGGGACACCTGACTCTGGGGCCAACGTCCTGACTTTC
NA	TRBJ2-7	TRBV5-5	NA	CASSTGLYEQYF	TGTGCCAGCAGCACTGGACTTTACGAGCAGTACTTC
TRBD1	TRBJ1-6	TRBV5-1	NA	CASSEGTGFNSPLHF	TGCGCCAGCAGCGAGGGGACAGGGTTCAATTCACCCCTCCACTTT
TRBD1	TRBJ2-1	TRBV9	NA	CASSVRTGADGYNEQFF	TGTGCCAGCAGCGTAAGGACAGGGGCCGATGGGTACAATGAGCAGTTCTTC
NA	TRBJ1-4	TRBV4-2	few	CASSQELAPLTNEKLFF	TGTGCCAGCAGCCAAGAGTTAGCGCCTCTAACTAATGAAAAACTGTTTTTT
NA	TRBJ1-1	TRBV9	NA	CASSVDMNTEAFF	TGTGCCAGCAGCGTAGATATGAACACTGAAGCTTTCTTT
NA	TRBJ1-2	TRBV24-1	NA	CATSDRPGTWNYGYTF	TGTGCCACCAGTGACCGCCCCGGGACATGGAACTATGGCTACACCTTC
TRBD1	TRBJ2-1	TRBV9	NA	CASSVVGTGVNEQFF	TGTGCCAGCAGCGTAGTGGGGACAGGGGTAAATGAGCAGTTCTTC